Detailed here is one T cell receptor beta chain. Study members were between about 18 and 90 years old and lived in 25 or so US regions. In the authors' workflow: Scientists estimated how many nucleated cells there were by amplifying reference gene primers. Sequencing was performed with immunoSEQ multiplex PCR; in TCRdb, only in-frame clones are kept and a portion is missing. The V and J calls and clone size come from that table; D and trimming were worked out from the DNA. The repertoire holds some 130,000 clones, with less than 90% as singletons. Germline V gene sequence: CDR1 SGHKS, CDR2 YYEKEE (reference sequence). V lost 4 bases and J 2 bases, leaving 12 bases between the germline ends. This CDR3 region has 14 residues. This record comes from a study of blood T cell repertoires in COVID-19. Whole-study context: Acute and convalescent COVID-19 samples came from the United States, Italy and Spain.

The clonotype comes from a woman aged 45-60 years who had recovered from COVID-19. The specimen was PBMCs or T cells enriched from blood (not recorded which). The chain couples TRBV5-5 to TRBJ1-2, with D possibly TRBD1 on 5 matching bases. The DNA of the CDR3 is TGTGCCAGCAGCGTCCTGCGGGGCAACTATGGCTACACCTTC. It encodes CASSVLRGNYGYTF.